The present T cell receptor (beta chain) was sequenced within a study of T cell responses to AZD1222 COVID-19 vaccine. Researchers grouped second doses given at about 4 or about 12 weeks into one pool. Findings and limits, study-wide: Just six AZD1222 recipients were seropositive at baseline. When two AZD1222 doses had been given, Spike-specific TCR breadth and depth rose. Repertoire collection took place solely once the T cell response had peaked.

V lost 5 bases and J lost 0, with 19 bases in between. The CDR3 has 17 residues. Germline V gene sequence: CDR1 SEHNR, CDR2 FQNEAQ (reference sequence). Details on this clone: Its antigen is unknown.

Sequenced by immunoSEQ multiplex PCR; TCRdb stores in-frame clones only, minus some. The top ten hold less than 1.3% of the sample, which has under 200,000 clones, about 83% seen once. The chain has TRBV7-9 and TRBJ1-2; D is possibly TRBD1 (6 bases). The receptor comes from an adult who received the AZD1222 COVID-19 vaccine. This material consisted of peripheral blood, taken 28 days after the second AZD1222 dose. As DNA, the CDR3 is TGTGCCAGCAGCAGCGGCCGGGACATGTTGACTAACTATGGCTACACCTTC. Protein sequence: CASSSGRDMLTNYGYTF.